This entry lists 32 T cell receptor beta chains sequenced from one sample in a study of T cell changes during pregnancy in multiple sclerosis. TCRdb keeps only in-frame clones here, not all; method: immunoSEQ multiplex PCR. The sample lists roughly 30,000 clones, over 75% occurring once. The material sequenced was CD8+ T cells from peripheral blood mononuclear cells, taken after pregnancy. All receptors derive from a female donor with multiple sclerosis, enrolled in a pregnancy study.

The V and J genes are TRBV2 and TRBJ2-2; the match to TRBD1 covers 12 bases. Trimming at V came to 6 bases and at J to 8 bases, leaving 10 bases not matched to a gene. Looked up from germline, CDR1 is SNHLY and CDR2 is FYNNEI. This CDR3 contains 16 residues. The CDR3, as DNA: TGTGCCAGCAGCACTACCGGGACAGGGGGCACTGGGGAGCTGTTTTTT. Amino acids: CASSTTGTGGTGELFF.

The CDR3 is CASSHTRDNQETQYF. CDR3 DNA: TGTGCCAGCAGCCACACTAGGGACAACCAAGAGACCCAGTACTTC. The chain joins TRBV7-9 to TRBJ2-5, with D possibly TRBD1 on 6 matching bases. The ends were cut back, 5 bases at V and 0 bases at J, with 13 bases in the middle. The CDR3 contains 15 residues. From germline, CDR1 is SEHNR and CDR2 FQNEAQ (reference sequence).

The chain uses TRBV7-9 and TRBJ1-2; possibly TRBD1 for D (5 bases). Germline V gives CDR1 SEHNR, CDR2 FQNEAQ (reference sequence). Trimming stripped 4 bases from V and 4 bases from J, with 10 bases between. The length of the CDR3 is 13 residues. The DNA for the CDR3 is TGTGCCAGCAGCTCGGGGGGGTTCTATGGCTACACCTTC. Its translation: CASSSGGFYGYTF.

This chain connects TRBV4-3 to TRBJ2-7, with 7 bases identical to TRBD2. The V and J ends lost 1 base and 1 base, in that order; junction bases with no gene match: 10. Germline CDR1 LGHNA, CDR2 YSLEER. The CDR3 length is 17 residues. The CDR3 protein is CASSQVWTGTISYEQYF. CDR3 nucleotides: TGCGCCAGCAGCCAAGTGTGGACCGGGACTATTTCCTACGAGCAGTACTTC.

As DNA, the CDR3 is TGTGCCAGTACCCTATTGGACAGGGACTATGGCTACACCTTC. This sequence encodes CASTLLDRDYGYTF. The V call is TRBV19, the J call TRBJ1-2, with 8 bases matching TRBD1. Germline V gene data show CDR1 as LNHDA and CDR2 as SQIVND (reference sequence). J gave up 3 bases and V 7 bases, and 7 bases lay outside the gene matches. The CDR3 runs 14 residues. The variable domain in full, completed from reference TRBV19 and TRBJ1-2, reads DGGITQSPKYLFRKEGQNVTLSCEQNLNHDAMYWYRQDPGQGLRLIYYSQIVNDFQKGDIAEGYSVSREKKESFPLTVTSAQKNPTAFYLCASTLLDRDYGYTFGSGTRLTVV.

This chain joins TRBV25-1 and TRBJ2-5; D unclear. The CDR3 runs to 15 residues. Germline V gene data show CDR1 as MGHDK and CDR2 as SYGVNS. Trimming shortened V by 1 base and J by 3 bases, and 12 bases separated the two germline ends. The CDR3 here is CASSEFGLIKETQYF. The CDR3 nucleotides are TGTGCCAGCAGTGAATTCGGGTTAATCAAAGAGACCCAGTACTTC.

V and J are TRBV7-3 and TRBJ1-5; perhaps TRBD1 as D (6 bases). The V and J ends lost 5 bases and 0 bases respectively, with 23 bases between them. Germline CDR1 is SGHTA and CDR2 is FQGTGA. CDR3 length: 19 amino acids. The CDR3 sequence is CASSPKGGDGEYSNQPQHF. Written as DNA, the CDR3 is TGTGCCAGCAGCCCTAAGGGGGGGGACGGAGAATATAGCAATCAGCCCCAGCATTTT.

The CDR3 DNA follows: TGTGCCAGCAGGGAGACAGGGGCTAACTATGGCTACACCTTC. Residues: CASRETGANYGYTF. This rearrangement joins TRBV25-1 to TRBJ1-2, with TRBD1 matching over 8 bases. Losses at the gene ends were 6 bases for V and 0 bases for J; bases not matched to a gene: 3. Germline V gene lookup returns CDR1 MGHDK and CDR2 SYGVNS. This CDR3 is built from 14 residues.

V gene TRBV28 combines with J gene TRBJ2-1; 12 bases line up with TRBD2. The CDR3 length is 17 residues. Germline CDR1 and CDR2: MDHEN and SYDVKM. V trimming: 1 base; J trimming: 7 bases; junction bases outside the gene matches: 8. Written as DNA, the CDR3 is TGTGCCAGCAGTTTATTGGGACTAGCGGGCCAGTGGAATGAGCAGTTCTTC. This encodes CASSLLGLAGQWNEQFF. The full variable domain, rest sourced from reference TRBV28 and TRBJ2-1, is DVKVTQSSRYLVKRTGEKVFLECVQDMDHENMFWYRQDPGLGLRLIYFSYDVKMKEKGDIPEGYSVSREKKERFSLILESASTNQTSMYLCASSLLGLAGQWNEQFFGPGTRLTVL.

The chain carries TRBV19 and TRBJ2-7; D is unclear. V was shortened by 3 bases and J by 2 bases, with 11 bases between the two germline ends. Per germline, CDR1 LNHDA and CDR2 SQIVND (reference sequence). The CDR3 runs to 14 residues. DNA of the CDR3: TGTGCCAGTAGTATCGTTGACTCGCCCTACGAGCAGTACTTC. This codes for CASSIVDSPYEQYF.

The chain recombines TRBV30 with TRBJ1-5; 7 positions match TRBD1. Looked up from germline, CDR1 is GTSNPN and CDR2 is SVGIG (reference sequence). The CDR3 covers 12 residues. J was trimmed by 5 bases and V by 5 bases; bases with no gene match: 3. The CDR3 loop reads CAWGTGDQPQHF. CDR3 bases: TGTGCCTGGGGTACAGGGGATCAGCCCCAGCATTTT.

The sample holds a few counts of this clone. The chain has TRBV19 and TRBJ1-2, with D perhaps matching TRBD1 (5 bases). This CDR3 contains 12 residues. Between the trimmed V and J ends, which lost 6 bases and 8 bases, there was a span of 13 bases. Germline-derived CDR1 and CDR2 are LNHDA and SQIVND (reference sequence). The CDR3: CASRGLSRGYTF. The CDR3 bases are TGTGCCAGTAGGGGACTTTCACGGGGCTACACCTTC.

The chain's CDR3 is CASSLRQGHEKLFF. The CDR3 DNA reads as TGTGCCAGCAGCTTAAGGCAGGGTCACGAAAAACTGTTTTTT. The J gene is TRBJ1-4, the V gene TRBV13, with D perhaps matching TRBD1 (5 bases). V was clipped by 2 bases and J by 8 bases, with 12 bases between them. Germline V gene data show CDR1 as PRHDT and CDR2 as FYEKMQ (reference sequence). The CDR3 is made up of 14 amino acids.

V usage is TRBV9 and J usage is TRBJ2-2; 7 nucleotides match TRBD2. Trimming removed 0 bases from V and 6 bases from J; junction bases left unmatched: 14. This CDR3 has 18 amino acids. The germline V gene encodes CDR1 SGDLS and CDR2 YYNGEE. CDR3: CASSVEVDGRAIAGELFF. CDR3 DNA: TGTGCCAGCAGCGTAGAGGTCGATGGGAGGGCCATCGCCGGGGAGCTGTTTTTT.

V gene TRBV4-2 combines with J gene TRBJ2-7; weak D call: TRBD2 (5 bases). The CDR3 is made up of 14 amino acids. The ends were cut back, 0 bases at V and 0 bases at J, with 6 bases in the middle. CDR1 LGHNA and CDR2 YNFKEQ come from the germline V gene. CDR3 sequence: CASSQEGSSYEQYF. DNA of the CDR3: TGTGCCAGCAGCCAAGAGGGGAGCTCCTACGAGCAGTACTTC.

The V and J genes are TRBV2 and TRBJ2-1; 9 nucleotides align to TRBD2. Germline trimming cut 2 bases from V and 11 bases from J; bases unmatched to any gene: 7. The germline CDR1 and CDR2 sequences are SNHLY and FYNNEI. CDR3 length: 14 amino acids. The CDR3 DNA reads as TGTGCCAGCAGTGAACCTTTAGGACTAGCGCAGCAGTTCTTC. Amino acid sequence: CASSEPLGLAQQFF.

The J gene is TRBJ2-5, the V gene TRBV28; the match to TRBD2 covers 13 bases. The germline V gene has CDR1 MDHEN and CDR2 SYDVKM. V shed 3 bases and J 4 bases; nucleotides not matched to a gene: 5. The CDR3 is 16 amino acids. CDR3: CASSFSRLAGGETQYF. The CDR3 nucleotides are TGTGCCAGCAGTTTTTCGAGACTAGCGGGAGGAGAGACCCAGTACTTC.

The chain links TRBV25-1 to TRBJ2-5; D perhaps matches TRBD1 (6 bases). V lost 6 bases and J lost 4, with 18 bases in between. The CDR3 runs 15 residues. Germline CDR1 is MGHDK and CDR2 is SYGVNS. The CDR3 here is CASSDRRPLRETQYF. The CDR3 DNA follows: TGTGCCAGCAGCGACAGGAGACCACTGCGAGAGACCCAGTACTTC.

This clone was seen once. This chain connects TRBV7-8 to TRBJ2-2; D gene unclear. V was pared by 3 bases and J by 1 base, with 12 bases between. The V gene's germline CDR1 is SGHVS and CDR2 FQNEAQ. This CDR3 contains 16 residues. The CDR3 loop is CASSFRLSGNTGELFF. In DNA, the CDR3 is TGTGCCAGCAGCTTCAGACTCAGTGGGAACACCGGGGAGCTGTTTTTT.

The chain links TRBV12-5 to TRBJ1-1, with TRBD1 as a possible D gene (5 bases). Trimming removed 9 bases at V and 2 bases at J, with 16 bases between. This CDR3 has 14 residues. Germline assignment: CDR1 LGHNT and CDR2 FRNRAP. This CDR3 is CASLIWGGNTEAFF. The CDR3 nucleotides are TGTGCTAGCCTCATATGGGGCGGAAACACTGAAGCTTTCTTT.

This rearrangement joins TRBV9 to TRBJ2-7, with TRBD2 identical over 10 bases. This CDR3 is built from 15 residues. Germline V gene sequence: CDR1 SGDLS, CDR2 YYNGEE. Losses at the gene ends were 3 bases for V and 7 bases for J; bases not matched to a gene: 10. The CDR3 sequence: CASSDGAGGPQEQYF. The CDR3 nucleotides are TGTGCCAGCAGCGACGGAGCGGGAGGGCCTCAGGAGCAGTACTTC. Drawing the rest from reference TRBV9 and TRBJ2-7, the complete variable domain is DSGVTQTPKHLITATGQRVTLRCSPRSGDLSVYWYQQSLDQGLQFLIQYYNGEERAKGNILERFSAQQFPDLHSELNLSSLELGDSALYFCASSDGAGGPQEQYFGPGTRLTVT.

V gene TRBV6-1 combines with J gene TRBJ2-2, with D uncertain. CDR1 is MNHNS, CDR2 SASEGT, per germline. V dropped 0 bases and J dropped 1 base, with 6 bases sitting between them. This CDR3 contains 15 residues. This CDR3 reads CASSEAQRNTGELFF. The CDR3 nucleotides read TGTGCCAGCAGTGAAGCACAACGGAACACCGGGGAGCTGTTTTTT.

The V and J genes are TRBV15 and TRBJ1-2; D is possibly TRBD1 (5 bases). V dropped 4 bases and J dropped 4 bases, with 16 bases sitting between them. The CDR3 extends over 15 amino acids. Germline V gene lookup returns CDR1 LNHNV and CDR2 YYDKDF (reference sequence). The CDR3 DNA sequence: TGTGCCACCAGCATCTCCGCGGGACTGAGCTATGGCTACACCTTC. Protein product: CATSISAGLSYGYTF.

In DNA form, the CDR3 reads TGTGCCAGCAGCGGACATCAGAGCTCCTACGAGCAGTACTTC. This translates into CASSGHQSSYEQYF. V and J are TRBV6-6 and TRBJ2-7, with D possibly TRBD1 on 5 matching bases. The CDR3 is 14 amino acids. Trimming left V 6 bases short and J 0 bases short, with 12 bases between. The germline V gene has CDR1 MNHNY and CDR2 SVGAGI (reference sequence).

V and J are TRBV19 and TRBJ2-7, with TRBD2 matching over 10 bases. V gave up 0 bases and J gave up 7 bases; unmatched junction bases: 15. This CDR3 has 18 residues. Germline V gives CDR1 LNHDA, CDR2 SQIVND (reference sequence). The CDR3 here is CASSIDLAGVRGVGEQYF. CDR3 DNA sequence: TGTGCCAGTAGTATAGATCTAGCGGGAGTTCGGGGGGTAGGGGAGCAGTACTTC.

This chain links TRBV29-1 with TRBJ2-1; D is uncertain. Trimming took off 4 bases at V and 0 bases at J, with 7 bases between the two ends. The CDR3 runs 13 residues. Germline V gene lookup returns CDR1 SQVTM and CDR2 ANQGSEA. DNA for the CDR3: TGCAGCGTTGTTTTGAGCTCCTACAATGAGCAGTTCTTC. Translating it yields CSVVLSSYNEQFF.

This chain uses TRBV7-9 with TRBJ1-4; no clear D. The CDR3 has 17 residues. V lost 6 bases and J lost 5, with 22 bases in between. CDR1 SEHNR and CDR2 FQNEAQ come from the germline V gene (reference sequence). CDR3 protein: CASRPSGSAISNEKLFF. CDR3 nucleotide sequence: TGTGCCAGCAGACCGTCCGGCAGCGCTATTTCGAATGAAAAACTGTTTTTT. Combining the CDR3 with reference TRBV7-9 and TRBJ1-4 gives the whole variable domain DTGVSQNPRHKITKRGQNVTFRCDPISEHNRLYWYRQTLGQGPEFLTYFQNEAQLEKSRLLSDRFSAERPKGSFSTLEIQRTEQGDSAMYLCASRPSGSAISNEKLFFGSGTQLSVL.

The CDR3 coding sequence is TGTGCCAGCCTACTGTCGGGACAGCTTACCATGAACACTGAAGCTTTCTTT. Its translation: CASLLSGQLTMNTEAFF. The chain couples TRBV5-6 to TRBJ1-1; 7 positions match TRBD1. The CDR3 runs to 17 residues. Looked up from germline, CDR1 is SGHDT and CDR2 is YYEEEE. J lost 0 bases, V lost 7 bases, and 15 bases had no gene match. Based on the CDR3 plus reference TRBV5-6 and TRBJ1-1, the full variable domain is DAGVTQSPTHLIKTRGQQVTLRCSPKSGHDTVSWYQQALGQGPQFIFQYYEEEERQRGNFPDRFSGHQFPNYSSELNVNALLLGDSALYLCASLLSGQLTMNTEAFFGQGTRLTVV.

This clone was seen once. The chain recombines TRBV28 with TRBJ1-1; maybe TRBD1 (5 bases). The CDR3 is made up of 14 amino acids. CDR1 and CDR2 from the germline V gene are MDHEN and SYDVKM. V shed 7 bases and J shed 3 bases, with 15 bases lying between them. The CDR3 loop reads CASKVVWGYTEAFF. As DNA, the CDR3 is TGTGCCAGCAAGGTCGTATGGGGCTACACTGAAGCTTTCTTT.

The genes are TRBV4-2 and TRBJ1-5; no reliable D call. Looked up from germline, CDR1 is LGHNA and CDR2 is YNFKEQ. V gave up 0 bases and J gave up 1 base, with 7 bases separating them. This CDR3 has 15 amino acids. CDR3 loop: CASSQDGESNQPQHF. CDR3 bases: TGTGCCAGCAGCCAAGACGGAGAAAGCAATCAGCCCCAGCATTTT.

This clone ranks as medium-sized. V and J are TRBV5-4 and TRBJ2-3, with D possibly TRBD1 on 6 matching bases. In germline, CDR1 is SGHNT, CDR2 YYREEE (reference sequence). Trimming shortened V by 0 bases and J by 1 base, and 12 bases separated the two germline ends. The CDR3 is 16 residues long. The CDR3 coding sequence is TGTGCCAGCAGCTTGGGACAGGAAGGGGGCACAGATACGCAGTATTTT. It yields the protein CASSLGQEGGTDTQYF.

This sequence joins TRBV6-1 and TRBJ2-7; perhaps TRBD1 as D (5 bases). The CDR3 sequence is 14 residues long. Deletions cut 8 bases from V and 4 bases from J, with 18 bases between. Germline V CDR1 and CDR2: MNHNS, SASEGT. CDR3 coding DNA: TGTGCCAGCTTGGGGCTGTCCACTCAGTACGAGCAGTACTTC. It yields the protein CASLGLSTQYEQYF.